This paragraph reports one T cell receptor beta chain. Its antigen remains unidentified. Some clones are missing from TCRdb's copy, which holds only in-frame ones; the method was immunoSEQ multiplex PCR. The repertoire holds more than 40,000 clones, with approximately 71% as singletons. Stated time point: cycle 4 day 1 (C4D1), after 6 weeks of nivolumab. There was relapse after autologous stem cell transplantation in every patient, and there was variation in brentuximab vedotin exposure. The data were taken from a study of PD-1 blockade in classical Hodgkin lymphoma. Study-level information: Intravenous infusions of nivolumab 3 mg/kg reached patients every 2 weeks.

Study-wide results and caveats: Newly diagnosed patients were reported to start with lower TCR diversity than healthy donors.

Trimming took off 0 bases at V and 9 bases at J, with 13 bases between the two ends. The CDR3 runs 15 residues. Germline V gene lookup returns CDR1 SGDLS and CDR2 YYNGEE. The TCR sequence derives from a human donor with classical Hodgkin lymphoma. This sample comprised peripheral blood mononuclear cells (PBMCs), obtained before the fourth cycle of nivolumab. This rearrangement joins TRBV9 to TRBJ1-6, with unresolved D. CDR3 loop: CASSVGQVSSSPLHF. The CDR3 coding sequence is TGTGCCAGCAGCGTAGGTCAGGTATCGAGTTCACCCCTCCACTTT.